The TCR beta chain described here comes from a study of control samples from healthy donors and cancer patients. V dropped 1 base and J dropped 5 bases, with 2 bases sitting between them. Looked up from germline, CDR1 is KGHDR and CDR2 is SFDVKD. The CDR3 contains 12 residues. The table came from immunoSEQ multiplex PCR; TCRdb's copy has only in-frame clones and leaves some out. This sample has around 94,000 clones, with about 88% found just once. The chain has TRBV24-1 and TRBJ2-1, with unresolved D. The sequenced material came from blood. This sequence originates from a woman aged 50 to 65 in good health. The CDR3 region is CATSDFHNEQFF. CDR3 DNA sequence: TGTGCCACCAGTGATTTCCACAATGAGCAGTTCTTC.